This T cell receptor (beta chain) was sequenced during a study of blood T cell repertoires in COVID-19. The protocol was immunoSEQ multiplex PCR, while the TCRdb copy is restricted to in-frame clones and leaves out a portion. The data hold hundreds of thousands of clones, with about 90% observed a single time. This clone was seen a few times. The V gene lost 1 base and the J gene lost 3 bases, with 10 bases spanning the gap. Germline CDR1 reads SGHTA; CDR2 reads FQGNSA. The CDR3 is made up of 15 amino acids. This sequence was found in a woman aged 30 to 39 who had recovered from COVID-19. The material sequenced was PBMCs or T cells enriched from blood (not recorded which). This chain connects TRBV7-2 to TRBJ1-5; D gene ambiguous. CDR3: CASSLGRDTNQPQHF. CDR3 sequence (DNA): TGTGCCAGCAGCTTAGGTCGCGACACCAATCAGCCCCAGCATTTT.